Presented here are 10 T cell receptor beta chains from one specimen sequenced in a study of cytomegalovirus exposure and HLA in healthy donors. In the PCR, 60 Vbeta and 13 Jbeta primers were used. Produced via immunoSEQ multiplex PCR; TCRdb's table is partial and in-frame only. This sample carries roughly 200,000 clones, 79% of them seen once, and the ten largest clones take more than 1.5%. Source material: PBMCs. All receptors derive from a girl aged 10-17 years in good health and CMV-seropositive.

The chain combines TRBV9 with TRBJ2-2; TRBD2 matches at 12 bases. The CDR3 loop spans 16 amino acids. The ends lost 3 bases at V and 7 bases at J; junction bases unmatched: 7. Per the germline V gene, CDR1 is SGDLS and CDR2 is YYNGEE. CDR3 DNA: TGTGCCAGCAGCGCTAGCGGGGGGGCCGAAATCGGGGAGCTGTTTTTT. Amino acids: CASSASGGAEIGELFF. Based on the CDR3 plus reference TRBV9 and TRBJ2-2, the full variable domain is DSGVTQTPKHLITATGQRVTLRCSPRSGDLSVYWYQQSLDQGLQFLIQYYNGEERAKGNILERFSAQQFPDLHSELNLSSLELGDSALYFCASSASGGAEIGELFFGEGSRLTVL.

V is TRBV5-6 and J is TRBJ1-6; 9 bases fit TRBD1. Germline V CDR1 and CDR2: SGHDT, YYEEEE. The CDR3 consists of 14 residues. V was pared by 3 bases and J by 9 bases, with 4 bases of the junction left unmatched. The CDR3 DNA reads TGTGCCAGCAGCTGGGACAGGGCAGGTTCACCCCTCCACTTT. Residues: CASSWDRAGSPLHF.

The genes are TRBV4-3 and TRBJ2-7; D may be TRBD2 (5 bases). Trimming removed 5 bases at V and 6 bases at J, with 17 bases between. The germline V gene encodes CDR1 LGHNA and CDR2 YSLEER. The CDR3 runs to 14 residues. The CDR3 region is CASSFTEAGPEQYF. The CDR3 DNA follows: TGCGCCAGCAGCTTTACGGAGGCGGGCCCCGAGCAGTACTTC.

The V gene is TRBV30, the J gene TRBJ1-2; D gene uncertain. CDR1 and CDR2 (germline): GTSNPN, SVGIG (reference sequence). V was cut by 0 bases and J by 4 bases, with 6 bases left in between. The CDR3 extends over 12 amino acids. CDR3: CAWSVVSYGYTF. For the CDR3, the DNA is TGTGCCTGGAGTGTGGTGAGCTATGGCTACACCTTC.

CDR3 in amino acids: CASRARGSLYEQYF. In DNA, the CDR3 is TGTGCCAGCAGGGCCAGGGGGAGTTTGTACGAGCAGTACTTC. This rearrangement joins TRBV6-5 to TRBJ2-7; 7 bases map to TRBD1. CDR3 length: 14 amino acids. Trimming at V came to 6 bases and at J to 4 bases, leaving 9 bases not matched to a gene. Germline V gene lookup returns CDR1 MNHEY and CDR2 SVGAGI.

This rearrangement joins TRBV14 to TRBJ1-2, with TRBD1 as a possible D gene (5 bases). Germline-derived CDR1 and CDR2 are SGHDN and FVKESK. The CDR3 consists of 15 residues. Trimming removed 1 base from V and 1 base from J, with 10 bases in between. DNA of the CDR3: TGTGCCAGCAGCCAAGCGACAGATTTTAACTATGGCTACACCTTC. It codes for CASSQATDFNYGYTF.

The chain employs TRBV6-5 and TRBJ1-6; no reliable D call. The length of the CDR3 is 15 residues. Germline CDR1 reads MNHEY; CDR2 reads SVGAGI. V shed 5 bases and J shed 10 bases, with 18 bases lying between them. Written as DNA, the CDR3 is TGTGCCAGCAGTCCCCCCGGTGGGCAAGGATCACCCCTCCACTTT. Translation: CASSPPGGQGSPLHF.

The chain links TRBV2 to TRBJ2-7; TRBD2 might be the D (6 bases). Germline CDR1 reads SNHLY; CDR2 reads FYNNEI. The CDR3 sequence is 12 residues long. V lost 5 bases and J 6 bases, leaving 11 bases between the germline ends. The DNA of the CDR3 is TGTGCCAGCAGTTTAGGACTACGCGAGCAGTACTTC. Translation: CASSLGLREQYF.

The chain couples TRBV4-3 to TRBJ2-1; 7 bases line up with TRBD1. Germline assignment: CDR1 LGHNA and CDR2 YSLEER. V dropped 4 bases and J dropped 13; count of bases not matched to a gene: 13. This CDR3 has 14 amino acids. The CDR3, as DNA: TGCGCCAGCAGCCGGTCGACAGGGAACGAGGCTCAGTTCTTC. Translating it yields CASSRSTGNEAQFF.

The chain carries TRBV4-1 and TRBJ2-7, with a possible D match to TRBD2 (5 bases). The CDR3 length is 16 residues. V was cut by 0 bases and J by 2 bases, with 14 bases left in between. The germline V gene encodes CDR1 MGHRA and CDR2 YSYEKL. CDR3: CASSQEARGQTYEQYF. Here the CDR3 DNA reads TGCGCCAGCAGCCAAGAAGCGCGAGGGCAGACCTACGAGCAGTACTTC.